Following are 17 T cell receptor beta chains from one sample sequenced in a study of blood T cell repertoires in COVID-19. The method was immunoSEQ multiplex PCR; TCRdb's version includes in-frame clones alone and lacks a portion of them. The table lists approximately 100,000 clones, less than 85% of them singletons. Sequenced: peripheral blood. These receptors originate from a woman in her sixties or seventies with acute or convalescent COVID-19.

V and J are TRBV5-8 and TRBJ2-3, with TRBD2 matching over 7 bases. The CDR3 is made up of 15 amino acids. V was clipped by 4 bases and J by 2 bases; unmatched bases: 7. Germline CDR1 is SGHTS and CDR2 is YDEGEE. The chain's CDR3 is CASSRDGGNTDTQYF. CDR3 DNA sequence: TGTGCCAGCAGCCGGGACGGGGGGAACACAGATACGCAGTATTTT.

The chain recombines TRBV5-1 with TRBJ2-5; 15 nucleotides agree with TRBD2. V gave up 4 bases and J gave up 0 bases; unmatched junction bases: 1. The CDR3 totals 16 residues. Germline values: CDR1 SGHRS, CDR2 YFSETQ. The CDR3 here is CASSGTSGGYQETQYF. As DNA, the CDR3 is TGCGCCAGCAGCGGGACTAGCGGGGGGTACCAAGAGACCCAGTACTTC.

In this sample, this clone turned up a few times. The genes are TRBV5-5 and TRBJ1-1; 7 bases match TRBD1. CDR1 is SGHKS, CDR2 YYEKEE, per germline (reference sequence). The CDR3 covers 12 residues. V gave up 3 bases and J gave up 12 bases; unmatched junction bases: 8. CDR3: CASSSPTGQTFF. The CDR3 DNA is TGTGCCAGCAGCTCACCGACAGGGCAAACTTTCTTT.

V usage is TRBV9 and J usage is TRBJ2-2, with 7 bases that match TRBD1. Germline V CDR1 and CDR2: SGDLS, YYNGEE. This CDR3 has 15 amino acids. V lost 4 bases, J lost 2 bases, and 5 bases stayed unmatched. For the CDR3, the DNA is TGTGCCAGCAGCTTTGGACAGGCTAACACCGGGGAGCTGTTTTTT. Translation gives CASSFGQANTGELFF.

The rearrangement uses TRBV7-9 and TRBJ1-5; possible D gene TRBD1, 5 bases. V was clipped by 5 bases and J by 5 bases, with 13 bases between them. The CDR3 spans 14 residues. Germline CDR1 is SEHNR and CDR2 is FQNEAQ (reference sequence). The chain's CDR3 is CASSLLGGDQPQHF. The CDR3 region has the DNA TGTGCCAGCAGCCTGTTGGGGGGGGATCAGCCCCAGCATTTT. The full variable domain, its missing parts supplied by reference TRBV7-9 and TRBJ1-5, is DTGVSQNPRHKITKRGQNVTFRCDPISEHNRLYWYRQTLGQGPEFLTYFQNEAQLEKSRLLSDRFSAERPKGSFSTLEIQRTEQGDSAMYLCASSLLGGDQPQHFGDGTRLSIL.

V and J are TRBV18 and TRBJ1-5, with 8 bases matching TRBD1. Germline loops: CDR1 KGHSH, CDR2 LQKENI. Trimming cost V 3 bases and J 2 bases; bases outside gene matches: 6. The length of the CDR3 is 16 residues. This CDR3 reads CASSPDRVGGNQPQHF. The CDR3 DNA follows: TGTGCCAGCTCACCGGACAGGGTTGGCGGCAATCAGCCCCAGCATTTT.

A single count supports this clone. The rearrangement links TRBV5-1 to TRBJ2-3, with 9 bases lining up with TRBD1. The CDR3 is 16 amino acids. Germline V gene sequence: CDR1 SGHRS, CDR2 YFSETQ. V was clipped by 1 base and J by 4 bases; unmatched bases: 7. In DNA form, the CDR3 reads TGCGCCAGCAGCTTGCCCGGGACAGGGAGGTCAGATACGCAGTATTTT. Translating it yields CASSLPGTGRSDTQYF.

The chain couples TRBV21-1 to TRBJ1-2. TRBV21-1 is termed a pseudogene. This CDR3 has 16 residues. CDR3 loop: CASSKAILVGFNGYTF. CDR3 coding DNA: TGTGCCAGCAGCAAAGCTATCCTCGTCGGTTTCAATGGCTACACCTTC.

Only a few counts were recorded for this clone. This chain uses TRBV23-1 with TRBJ2-7; D is uncertain. TRBV23-1 is given ORF status, its function remaining uncertain. The V end was cut by 2 bases, the J end by 3 bases, with 17 bases between. The CDR3 is 16 amino acids. CDR3 amino acids: CASSQGWYERGYEQYF. CDR3 DNA: TGCGCCAGCAGTCAAGGGTGGTATGAGCGCGGCTACGAGCAGTACTTC.

For this clone: The same CDR3 can be traced to other DNA sequences in this sample. CDR3 sequence: CATSRDLGANEKLFF. CDR3 DNA sequence: TGTGCCACCAGCAGAGATTTGGGGGCAAATGAAAAACTGTTTTTT. This sequence joins TRBV15 and TRBJ1-4, with a tentative D call TRBD1 (6 bases). The germline V and J ends were trimmed by 0 bases and 5 bases, with 10 bases remaining between them. There are 15 residues in the CDR3. Germline lookup yields CDR1 LNHNV and CDR2 YYDKDF (reference sequence).

The chain uses TRBV10-3 and TRBJ2-3; 11 nucleotides match TRBD2. The CDR3 is made up of 16 amino acids. The germline V gene encodes CDR1 ENHRY and CDR2 SYGVKD. With V trimmed by 6 bases and J by 4 bases, 9 bases remained unmatched. The CDR3 protein is CAIRPSNSGGADTQYF. The CDR3 region has the DNA TGTGCCATCAGACCCTCTAATAGCGGGGGGGCAGATACGCAGTATTTT.

This sequence joins TRBV5-8 and TRBJ1-2; 7 positions agree with TRBD1. The germline CDR1 and CDR2 sequences are SGHTS and YDEGEE. V lost 0 bases, J lost 1 base, and 0 bases stayed unmatched. CDR3 length: 14 residues. The chain's CDR3 is CASSLGQGNYGYTF. As DNA, the CDR3 is TGTGCCAGCAGCTTGGGACAGGGTAACTATGGCTACACCTTC.

This clone occurred a few times. The CDR3 DNA follows: TGTGCCTGGAGTGCGAACTCTAATGAAAAACTGTTTTTT. Amino acids: CAWSANSNEKLFF. The chain couples TRBV30 to TRBJ1-4; D not resolved. The V gene lost 1 base and the J gene lost 3 bases, with 6 bases spanning the gap. This CDR3 is built from 13 residues. CDR1 is GTSNPN, CDR2 SVGIG, per germline (reference sequence). Variable domain in full (rest from reference TRBV30 and TRBJ1-4): SQTIHQWPATLVQPVGSPLSLECTVEGTSNPNLYWYRQAAGRGLQLLFYSVGIGQISSEVPQNLSASRPQDRQFILSSKKLLLSDSGFYLCAWSANSNEKLFFGSGTQLSVL.

This clone appeared a few times. J is TRBJ1-5 and V is TRBV7-2, with a weak D call TRBD1 (5 bases). The CDR3 length is 14 residues. The germline V gene has CDR1 SGHTA and CDR2 FQGNSA. Between the trimmed V and J ends, which lost 5 bases and 7 bases, there was a span of 15 bases. CDR3 residues: CASSPWGGGQPQHF. CDR3 coding DNA: TGTGCCAGCAGCCCGTGGGGGGGAGGCCAGCCCCAGCATTTT.

The chain carries TRBV5-7 and TRBJ2-5; 9 bases match TRBD1. TRBV5-7 is an ORF for which the function is uncertain. V was pared by 2 bases and J by 2 bases, with 10 bases of the junction left unmatched. CDR3 length: 17 amino acids. The CDR3: CASSFRDRDPLQETQYF. CDR3 coding DNA: TGTGCCAGCAGCTTCCGGGACAGGGACCCTCTACAAGAGACCCAGTACTTC.

The chain carries TRBV3-1 (or the pseudogene TRBV3-2) and TRBJ2-5; 10 bases map to TRBD2. The CDR3 is made up of 16 amino acids. The ends lost 4 bases at V and 4 bases at J; junction bases unmatched: 9. Germline CDR1 and CDR2: LGHDT and YNNKEL (reference sequence). CDR3 bases: TGTGCCAGCAGCCTGCGACTAGCGGGCCAAACAGAGACCCAGTACTTC. Its translation: CASSLRLAGQTETQYF.

The genes are TRBV6-6 and TRBJ2-7; D is unclear. CDR1 is MNHNY, CDR2 SVGAGI, per germline (reference sequence). V lost 3 bases and J 4 bases, leaving 10 bases between the germline ends. The CDR3 has 13 amino acids. Here the CDR3 reads CASSYSARYEQYF. The CDR3 bases are TGTGCCAGCAGTTATTCGGCTAGATACGAGCAGTACTTC.